Each of the 29 T cell receptor beta chains below was sequenced from the same sample in a study of OX40 agonist ivuxolimab in advanced cancers. Profiled with immunoSEQ multiplex PCR; TCRdb holds only in-frame clones, not every one. The sample has over 100,000 clones; approximately 90% are singletons. The starting material was CD4+ or CD8+ T cells sorted from blood, obtained in a trial of the OX40 agonist ivuxolimab. Source of these receptors: an adult with an advanced solid tumor such as melanoma, head and neck, liver or kidney cancer.

This rearrangement joins TRBV7-9 to TRBJ2-3; TRBD1 is a possible D gene (8 bases). The germline V and J ends were trimmed by 5 bases and 2 bases, with 20 bases remaining between them. Germline V CDR1 and CDR2: SEHNR, FQNEAQ (reference sequence). The length of the CDR3 is 17 residues. Here the CDR3 DNA reads TGTGCCAGCAGCCCACCCCGGACAGGGAGGGACACAGATACGCAGTATTTT. It yields the protein CASSPPRTGRDTDTQYF.

The chain links TRBV5-1 to TRBJ2-7; perhaps TRBD1 as D (6 bases). The CDR3 runs to 13 residues. Germline V lookup: CDR1 SGHRS, CDR2 YFSETQ. Between the trimmed V and J ends, which lost 4 bases and 5 bases, there was a span of 13 bases. The CDR3 region is CASSLQGFNEQYF. In nucleotides, the CDR3 is TGCGCCAGCAGCCTGCAGGGGTTCAACGAGCAGTACTTC.

The chain links TRBV6-4 to TRBJ2-1, with D perhaps being TRBD1 or TRBD2 (5 bases each). The CDR3 is made up of 12 amino acids. Germline assignment: CDR1 MRHNA and CDR2 SNTAGT. V lost 0 bases, J lost 10 bases, and 7 bases lay in between. In nucleotides, the CDR3 is TGTGCCAGCAGTGACTCGGGGACGGAGCAGTTCTTC. Protein: CASSDSGTEQFF.

This clone came up once. This chain connects TRBV6-6 to TRBJ1-1, with no clear D. Trimming pared 7 bases from V and 1 base from J, leaving 10 bases between. This CDR3 is built from 13 residues. CDR1 MNHNY and CDR2 SVGAGI come from the germline V gene (reference sequence). The CDR3, as DNA: TGTGCCAGCAACTTCCACAAGAACACTGAAGCTTTCTTT. Translating it yields CASNFHKNTEAFF.

This clone has just one count. V is TRBV25-1 and J is TRBJ1-1; unclear D gene. The CDR3 consists of 12 residues. Germline values: CDR1 MGHDK, CDR2 SYGVNS. Trimming shortened V by 0 bases and J by 10 bases, and 9 bases separated the two germline ends. The CDR3 protein is CASSEYQERAFF. The CDR3 DNA reads TGTGCCAGCAGTGAATATCAAGAGAGAGCTTTCTTT.

This clone was observed a single time. This sequence joins TRBV29-1 and TRBJ2-3, with TRBD2 matching over 9 bases. Germline V CDR1 and CDR2: SQVTM, ANQGSEA. With V trimmed by 7 bases and J by 3 bases, 8 bases remained unmatched. CDR3 size: 14 residues. The CDR3 sequence: CSEALAGVTDTQYF. Here the CDR3 DNA reads TGCAGCGAGGCCTTAGCGGGAGTAACAGATACGCAGTATTTT.

The chain links TRBV5-1 to TRBJ2-7, with 8 bases aligning to TRBD2. The CDR3 has 15 residues. From germline, CDR1 is SGHRS and CDR2 YFSETQ. Trimming at V came to 5 bases and at J to 0 bases, leaving 7 bases not matched to a gene. The DNA of the CDR3 is TGCGCCAGCAGGATATTAAGCGGGAGCTCCTACGAGCAGTACTTC. Residues: CASRILSGSSYEQYF.

The chain uses TRBV11-1 and TRBJ2-3, with 11 bases matching TRBD2. The germline CDR1 and CDR2 sequences are SGHAT and FQDESV (reference sequence). This CDR3 is 16 amino acids long. After removal of 0 bases from V and 4 bases from J, the junction contained 3 bases not matched to a gene. The CDR3 DNA reads as TGTGCCAGCAGCTTAGCGCTTAGCGGGAGGGCAGATACGCAGTATTTT. Protein sequence: CASSLALSGRADTQYF.

The chain uses TRBV6-1 and TRBJ1-2, with D unclear. The V end was cut by 1 base, the J end by 3 bases, with 6 bases between. Looked up from germline, CDR1 is MNHNS and CDR2 is SASEGT. This CDR3 is built from 13 residues. The CDR3 DNA sequence: TGTGCCAGCAGTGAAGGCCACTACTATGGCTACACCTTC. Protein: CASSEGHYYGYTF.

The CDR3 sequence is CASSLGQLEKLFF. CDR3 DNA sequence: TGTGCCAGCAGTTTGGGTCAGCTAGAGAAACTGTTTTTT. This chain uses TRBV28 with TRBJ1-4; no definite D call. Trimming pared 3 bases from V and 11 bases from J, leaving 13 bases between. The CDR3 is 13 amino acids. Germline V lookup: CDR1 MDHEN, CDR2 SYDVKM.

The chain links TRBV11-2 to TRBJ2-7; the D is unclear. Germline CDR1 and CDR2: SGHAT and FQNNGV. This CDR3 comprises 11 residues. V was shortened by 0 bases and J by 7 bases, with 4 bases between the two germline ends. CDR3 region: CASSLEGEQYF. The CDR3 nucleotides read TGTGCCAGCAGCTTAGAGGGAGAGCAGTACTTC.

This chain links TRBV10-2 with TRBJ1-1, with 10 positions matching TRBD1. Germline V lookup: CDR1 WSHSY, CDR2 SAAADI. Unmatched junction bases numbered 2, after V lost 8 bases and J lost 8 bases. The CDR3 consists of 11 residues. CDR3 residues: CASGDRGEAFF. DNA for the CDR3: TGCGCCAGCGGGGACAGGGGAGAAGCTTTCTTT.

J is TRBJ2-1 and V is TRBV4-3, with TRBD2 matching 8 bases. The junction had 7 bases not matched to a gene; V was cut back by 4 bases and J by 8 bases. Germline V gene data show CDR1 as LGHNA and CDR2 as YSLEER. The CDR3 runs 14 residues. CDR3 DNA: TGCGCCAGCAGCCCTACTTCTAGCGGGTATGAGCAGTTCTTC. Its translation: CASSPTSSGYEQFF.

The chain combines TRBV20-1 with TRBJ2-5; no reliable D call. Germline V gene sequence: CDR1 DFQATT, CDR2 SNEGSKA (reference sequence). The CDR3 is made up of 11 amino acids. Trimming shortened V by 5 bases and J by 7 bases, and 11 bases separated the two germline ends. The CDR3 here is CSAGIPGTQYF. The DNA of the CDR3 is TGCAGTGCTGGGATCCCGGGGACCCAGTACTTC.

The J gene is TRBJ1-1, the V gene TRBV9; D is uncertain. The CDR3 contains 15 residues. Trimming removed 0 bases from V and 6 bases from J, with 15 bases in between. CDR1 SGDLS and CDR2 YYNGEE come from the germline V gene. The CDR3 DNA reads as TGTGCCAGCAGCGTAGGGGTCGGGCAGGAGGCTGAAGCTTTCTTT. Amino acid sequence: CASSVGVGQEAEAFF.

The chain couples TRBV18 to TRBJ1-5; TRBD1 aligns across 7 bases. The CDR3 runs 15 residues. The germline CDR1 and CDR2 sequences are KGHSH and LQKENI. With 6 bases clipped from V and 2 bases from J, the junction kept 7 bases outside the gene matches. The CDR3 DNA is TGTGCCAGCTCGCCCACCCAGGGGGGCAATCAGCCCCAGCATTTT. It codes for CASSPTQGGNQPQHF.

The chain joins TRBV19 to TRBJ2-7; 10 nucleotides align to TRBD2. Trimming removed 5 bases from V and 3 bases from J; junction bases left unmatched: 7. CDR3 size: 15 residues. Germline CDR1 reads LNHDA; CDR2 reads SQIVND (reference sequence). The CDR3, as DNA: TGTGCCAGTAGTCTACCACTAGCGGGGTTCTACGAGCAGTACTTC. It codes for CASSLPLAGFYEQYF.

The chain combines TRBV9 with TRBJ2-7; TRBD1 aligns across 8 bases. Germline V gene lookup returns CDR1 SGDLS and CDR2 YYNGEE. J lost 3 bases, V lost 0 bases, and 2 bases had no gene match. The CDR3 has 14 amino acids. The CDR3 here is CASSVGGQDYEQYF. CDR3 DNA: TGTGCCAGCAGCGTAGGGGGACAGGACTACGAGCAGTACTTC.

The CDR3 sequence: CASSEASLETQYF. The CDR3 coding sequence is TGTGCCAGCAGTGAGGCTAGTTTAGAGACCCAGTACTTC. The chain employs TRBV2 and TRBJ2-5; no reliable D call. This CDR3 is built from 13 residues. CDR1 and CDR2 (germline): SNHLY, FYNNEI. V dropped 3 bases and J dropped 4 bases, with 9 bases sitting between them.

This rearrangement joins TRBV18 to TRBJ2-4; the D gene is possibly TRBD1 (6 bases). Between the trimmed V and J ends, which lost 4 bases and 1 base, there was a span of 11 bases. The CDR3 extends over 15 amino acids. CDR1 is KGHSH and CDR2 is LQKENI in the germline V gene. Here the CDR3 DNA reads TGTGCCAGCTCACTAGACAGGAATGCCAAAAACATTCAGTACTTC. Encoded protein: CASSLDRNAKNIQYF.

The chain recombines TRBV5-8 with TRBJ1-2, with 7 positions matching TRBD1. This CDR3 comprises 15 residues. Germline V gene lookup returns CDR1 SGHTS and CDR2 YDEGEE. J gave up 3 bases and V 0 bases, and 5 bases lay outside the gene matches. In DNA, the CDR3 is TGTGCCAGCAGCTTGGTAACAGGGGCCTACTATGGCTACACCTTC. It encodes CASSLVTGAYYGYTF.

The chain is built from TRBV7-9 and TRBJ1-2; TRBD1 might be the D (6 bases). The V and J ends lost 6 bases and 0 bases respectively, with 11 bases between them. The CDR3 contains 14 residues. CDR1 and CDR2 from the germline V gene are SEHNR and FQNEAQ (reference sequence). CDR3 DNA sequence: TGTGCCAGCAGGCCGACAGGTTCTAACTATGGCTACACCTTC. As protein: CASRPTGSNYGYTF.

The rearrangement joins TRBV28 to TRBJ1-2, with D perhaps TRBD1 (5 bases). The CDR3 spans 16 residues. Germline values: CDR1 MDHEN, CDR2 SYDVKM. The V end was cut by 3 bases, the J end by 7 bases, with 21 bases between. The CDR3 bases are TGTGCCAGCAGTTTGTGGGACCAGAGGAGGTCGGGTGGCTACACCTTC. Residues: CASSLWDQRRSGGYTF.

The chain joins TRBV5-1 to TRBJ1-1, with TRBD1 matching 8 bases. Germline V gene lookup returns CDR1 SGHRS and CDR2 YFSETQ. The CDR3 length is 14 residues. The V segment lost 3 bases and the J segment 2 bases; nucleotides outside the gene matches: 3. DNA of the CDR3: TGCGCCAGCAGCTGGGACAGGAGTAACACTGAAGCTTTCTTT. Protein: CASSWDRSNTEAFF.

V is TRBV10-2 and J is TRBJ2-5; D unclear. V dropped 0 bases and J dropped 1 base, with 0 bases sitting between them. Germline loops: CDR1 WSHSY, CDR2 SAAADI. The CDR3 runs 12 residues. Written as DNA, the CDR3 is TGCGCCAGCAGTGAGTCCCAAGAGACCCAGTACTTC. Protein: CASSESQETQYF.

The J gene is TRBJ2-2, the V gene TRBV4-3; possible D gene TRBD1, 7 bases. CDR1 is LGHNA and CDR2 is YSLEER in the germline V gene. V gave up 4 bases and J gave up 6 bases, with 15 bases separating them. This CDR3 has 15 amino acids. CDR3 region: CASSLRGAQAGELFF. The CDR3 nucleotides read TGCGCCAGCAGCCTCAGGGGGGCTCAAGCCGGGGAGCTGTTTTTT.

The chain carries TRBV5-6 and TRBJ2-1; 8 bases align to TRBD2. The CDR3 covers 15 residues. Per germline, CDR1 SGHDT and CDR2 YYEEEE. The V segment lost 0 bases and the J segment 4 bases; nucleotides outside the gene matches: 3. The CDR3 DNA reads TGTGCCAGCAGCTTGGACCTAGCGGGTTACAATGAGCAGTTCTTC. Amino acids: CASSLDLAGYNEQFF.

The J gene is TRBJ1-1, the V gene TRBV21-1. TRBV21-1 is a pseudogene. This CDR3 region has 17 residues. The CDR3 loop reads CASSKALGCPSNTEAFF. The CDR3 bases are TGTGCCAGCAGCAAAGCGTTGGGGTGCCCATCGAACACTGAAGCTTTCTTT.

V is TRBV5-6 and J is TRBJ2-7; D is perhaps TRBD2 (6 bases). Germline V gives CDR1 SGHDT, CDR2 YYEEEE. The CDR3 runs 16 residues. The V end lost 2 bases, the J end lost 7 bases, and 22 bases lay between the germline ends. The DNA for the CDR3 is TGTGCCAGCAGCTTAGGTTGGTTACGGCGCGGAGGGGAGCAGTACTTC. It yields the protein CASSLGWLRRGGEQYF.